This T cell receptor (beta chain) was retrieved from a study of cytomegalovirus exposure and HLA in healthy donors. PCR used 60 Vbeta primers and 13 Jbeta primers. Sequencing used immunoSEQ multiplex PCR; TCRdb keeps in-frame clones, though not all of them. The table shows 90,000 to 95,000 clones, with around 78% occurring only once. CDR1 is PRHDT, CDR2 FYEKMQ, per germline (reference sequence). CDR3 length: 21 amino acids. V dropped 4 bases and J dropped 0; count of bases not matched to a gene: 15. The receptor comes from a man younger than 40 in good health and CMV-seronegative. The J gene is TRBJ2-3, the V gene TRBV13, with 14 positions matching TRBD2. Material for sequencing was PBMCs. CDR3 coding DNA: TGTGCCAGCAGCTCCGCCTTGGGGACTAGCGGGGGAGACCCTAGCACAGATACGCAGTATTTT. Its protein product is CASSSALGTSGGDPSTDTQYF.